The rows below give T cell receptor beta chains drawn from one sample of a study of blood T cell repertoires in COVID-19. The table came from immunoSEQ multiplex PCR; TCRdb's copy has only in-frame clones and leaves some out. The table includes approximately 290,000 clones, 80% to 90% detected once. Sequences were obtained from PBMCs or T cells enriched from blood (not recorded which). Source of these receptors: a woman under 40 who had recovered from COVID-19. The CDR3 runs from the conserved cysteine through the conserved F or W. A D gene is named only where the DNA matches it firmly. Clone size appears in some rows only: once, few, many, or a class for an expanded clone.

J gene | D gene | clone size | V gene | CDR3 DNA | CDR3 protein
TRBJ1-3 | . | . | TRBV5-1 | TGCGCCAGCAGCTTGGAGGCAGGGACTGGAAACACCATATATTTT | CASSLEAGTGNTIYF
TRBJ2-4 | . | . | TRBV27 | TGTGCCAGCAGTTTATCGAGGGGGGCCAAAAACATTCAGTACTTC | CASSLSRGAKNIQYF
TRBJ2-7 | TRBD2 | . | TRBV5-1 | TGCGCCAGCAGCTCACTAGCGGGAGGGACCTACGAGCAGTACTTC | CASSSLAGGTYEQYF
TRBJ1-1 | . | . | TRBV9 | TGTGCCAGCAGCGTCCGAGGGAGAGAGACTGAAGCTTTCTTT | CASSVRGRETEAFF
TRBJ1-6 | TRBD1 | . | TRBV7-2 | TGTGCCAGCAGCTCCCCAAACCACAGGGGGTTCAATTCACCCCTCCACTTT | CASSSPNHRGFNSPLHF
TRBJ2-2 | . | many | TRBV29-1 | TGCAGCGTTGTCAGTTTGAACACCGGGGAGCTGTTTTTT | CSVVSLNTGELFF
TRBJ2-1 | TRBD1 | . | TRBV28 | TGTGCCAGTCGGACAGGGACCTACAATGAGCAGTTCTTC | CASRTGTYNEQFF
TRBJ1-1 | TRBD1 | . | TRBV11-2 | TGTGCCAGCACCACGACAGGGTGGGACACTGAAGCTTTCTTT | CASTTTGWDTEAFF
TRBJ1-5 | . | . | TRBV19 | TGTGCCAGTAGTACCCCTCCCTATATCAATCAGCCCCAGCATTTT | CASSTPPYINQPQHF
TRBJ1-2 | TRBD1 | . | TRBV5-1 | TGCGCCAGCAGCGACGGGATTCCTCGACAGGGGATCTTTGGCTACACCTTC | CASSDGIPRQGIFGYTF
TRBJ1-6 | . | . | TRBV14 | TGTGCCAGCAGCCTCCCCGCCGAGGGCTATAATTCACCCCTCCACTTT | CASSLPAEGYNSPLHF
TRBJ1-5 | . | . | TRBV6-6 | TGTGCCAGCAGTTACTCAGCAGGGCCCAATCAGCCCCAGCATTTT | CASSYSAGPNQPQHF
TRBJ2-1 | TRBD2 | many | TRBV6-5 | TGTGCCAGCAGCCGAACTAGCGGGGGGGCCGATGAGCAGTTCTTC | CASSRTSGGADEQFF
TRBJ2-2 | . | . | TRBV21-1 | TGTGCCAGCAGCCTCAAAGGCGCTAGCGGGAGGGCCCTCTCCGGGGAGCTGTTTTTT | CASSLKGASGRALSGELFF
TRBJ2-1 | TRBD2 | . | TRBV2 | TGTGCCAGCACCCCCCGGACTAGCGGGAGTTTAAATGAGCAGTTCTTC | CASTPRTSGSLNEQFF
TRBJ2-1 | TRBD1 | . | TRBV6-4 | TGTGCCAGCAGTGACACAGGGGGATCCTACAATGAGCAGTTCTTC | CASSDTGGSYNEQFF
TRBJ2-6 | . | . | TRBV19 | TGTGCCAGTATGAGGTACTCTGGGGCCAACGTCCTGACTTTC | CASMRYSGANVLTF
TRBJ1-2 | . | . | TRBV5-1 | TGCGCCAGCAGCTTTGGTCGCAGGGGCTATGGCTACACCTTC | CASSFGRRGYGYTF
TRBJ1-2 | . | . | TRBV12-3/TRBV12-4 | TGTGCCAGCAGTTTAGAGGGGGTTTATGGCTACACCTTC | CASSLEGVYGYTF
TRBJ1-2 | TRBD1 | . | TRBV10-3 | TGTGCCTCGCACCGGGACAGGGATTTTGGCTACACCTTC | CASHRDRDFGYTF
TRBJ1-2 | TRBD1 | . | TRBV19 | TGTGCCAGTAGTAGACAGGGGGGAAATGGCTACACCTTC | CASSRQGGNGYTF
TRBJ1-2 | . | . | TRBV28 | TGTGCCAGCAAAGATTCGGGGTCGCACTATGGCTACACCTTC | CASKDSGSHYGYTF
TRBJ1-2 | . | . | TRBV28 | TGTGCCAGCAGTGGGCATCCTATTGGCTATGGCTACACCTTC | CASSGHPIGYGYTF
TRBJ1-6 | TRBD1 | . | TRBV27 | TGTGCCAGCAGTTTTGGGGGGCGACAGGGGGCATCTTATAATTCACCCCTCCACTTT | CASSFGGRQGASYNSPLHF
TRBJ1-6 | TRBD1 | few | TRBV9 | TGTGCCAGCAGCCCCCAGGGACAGGGAAATTCACCCCTCCACTTT | CASSPQGQGNSPLHF
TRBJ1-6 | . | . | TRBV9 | TGTGCCAGCAGCGTAGGAAGCGGAGTTACTTCACCCCTCCACTTT | CASSVGSGVTSPLHF
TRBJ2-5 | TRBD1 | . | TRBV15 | TGTGCCACGGGTCCGGGGACAGCTCCTGGATGGACCCAGTACTTC | CATGPGTAPGWTQYF
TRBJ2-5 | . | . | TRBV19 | TGTGCCAGTAGTATCGCCTTCGGGGAGACCCAGTACTTC | CASSIAFGETQYF
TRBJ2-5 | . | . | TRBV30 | TGTGCCTGGAGTGCCTACTCGGAGGGGAAGACCCAGTACTTC | CAWSAYSEGKTQYF
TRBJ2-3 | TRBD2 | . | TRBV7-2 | TGTGCCAGCAGCTTAGCCCCAGGAGCGGGGGTTACAGATACGCAGTATTTT | CASSLAPGAGVTDTQYF
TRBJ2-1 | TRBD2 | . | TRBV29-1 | TGCAGCGGTGCGGGGGGAGGGGGAGTAAGAAGTGAGCAGTTCTTC | CSGAGGGGVRSEQFF
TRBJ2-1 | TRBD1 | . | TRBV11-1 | TGTGCCAGCAGCTCGGACAGGGGCACCTACAATGAGCAGTTCTTC | CASSSDRGTYNEQFF
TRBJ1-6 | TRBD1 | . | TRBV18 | TGTGCCAGCTCACCGGGACAGTTAAATTCACCCCTCCACTTT | CASSPGQLNSPLHF
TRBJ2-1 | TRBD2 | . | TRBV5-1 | TGCGCCAGTCAACCCCCGGGACTAGCGGGAGTCAAATACTGGGTCTTC | CASQPPGLAGVKYWVF
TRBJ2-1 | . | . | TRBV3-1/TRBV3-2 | TGTGCCAGCAGCCAAGAACCAGACACCTACAATGAGCAGTTCTTC | CASSQEPDTYNEQFF
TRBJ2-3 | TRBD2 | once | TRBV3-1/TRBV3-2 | TGTGCCAGCAGCCAAGGGGGGACTAGATTGAAAGATACGCAGTATTTT | CASSQGGTRLKDTQYF
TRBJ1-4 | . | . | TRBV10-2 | TGCGCCAGCTCCCGATGGGGGCGAGTCGAAAAACTGTTTTTT | CASSRWGRVEKLFF
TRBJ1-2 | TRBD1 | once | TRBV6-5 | TGTGCCAGCAGTTACTCGGCGGGACAGGGTAACTATGGCTACACCTTC | CASSYSAGQGNYGYTF
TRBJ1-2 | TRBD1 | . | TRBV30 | TGTGCCTGGGACAGGGATAACTATGGCTACACCTTC | CAWDRDNYGYTF
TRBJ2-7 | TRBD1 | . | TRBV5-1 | TGCGCCAGCAGCTTTCGACAGGGTTCGCCTAGCGAGCAGTACTTC | CASSFRQGSPSEQYF
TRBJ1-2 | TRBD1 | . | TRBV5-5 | TGTGCCAGCAGCTTAAGCTCAGGGGGCGCGGGTAGGGACACCTTC | CASSLSSGGAGRDTF